The 23 T cell receptor beta chains given below trace back to one sample, sequenced in a study of CD8 T cells in ankylosing spondylitis. TCRdb redid the calling of the 5' RACE reads with MiXCR, one entry per CDR3 protein. This sample has 250,000 to 300,000 distinct CDR3 sequences, with 20% found just once. The sequencing input was blood, either unsorted or a sorted T cell fraction (not recorded which). The receptors stem from a male donor with ankylosing spondylitis or in good health (not recorded which).

This clonotype appeared a few times. This chain joins TRBV15 and TRBJ2-3; 8 nucleotides agree with TRBD1. The CDR3 runs to 18 residues. Germline V CDR1 and CDR2: LNHNV, YYDKDF (reference sequence). V dropped 0 bases and J dropped 2; count of bases not matched to a gene: 10. CDR3 sequence reads: CATSRDISRTGHTDTQYF. In DNA, the CDR3 is TGTGCCACCAGCAGAGATATCTCAAGGACAGGGCACACAGATACGCAGTATTTT.

The chain couples TRBV5-6 to TRBJ2-7; 7 nucleotides align to TRBD1. The length of the CDR3 is 14 residues. Germline V gene sequence: CDR1 SGHDT, CDR2 YYEEEE. V gave up 3 bases and J gave up 2 bases; unmatched junction bases: 5. CDR3 region: CASSSTGNTYEQYV. The CDR3 DNA follows: TGTGCCAGCAGCTCGACAGGGAATACCTACGAGCAGTACGTC.

At least ten counts were recorded for this clonotype. The J gene is TRBJ2-7, the V gene TRBV5-1; 7 bases map to TRBD1. Losses at the gene ends were 4 bases for V and 0 bases for J; bases not matched to a gene: 7. This CDR3 has 15 amino acids. The germline gives CDR1 SGHRS, CDR2 YFSETQ. The CDR3 sequence: CASSPGTDFSYEQYV. CDR3 DNA sequence: TGCGCCAGCAGCCCTGGGACAGACTTCTCCTACGAGCAGTACGTC.

The sample holds a few counts of this clonotype. The rearrangement uses TRBV9 and TRBJ1-6; TRBD1 agrees at 7 bases. The CDR3 contains 16 residues. The V and J ends lost 3 bases and 7 bases, in that order; junction bases with no gene match: 10. Germline V gene sequence: CDR1 SGDLS, CDR2 YYNGEE. DNA for the CDR3: TGTGCCAGCAGCGGGGGACAGTCACTCCTAAATTCACCCCTCCACTTT. The encoded protein is CASSGGQSLLNSPLHF.

A few counts support this clonotype. CDR3 in DNA: TGTGCCAGCAGTTCGACTGGAGAGGGGAATGAGCAGTTCTTC. Translating it yields CASSSTGEGNEQFF. V and J are TRBV28 and TRBJ2-1; D is perhaps TRBD1 or TRBD2 (5 bases each). Germline CDR1 reads MDHEN; CDR2 reads SYDVKM. V was clipped by 4 bases and J by 7 bases, with 14 bases between them. The CDR3 covers 14 residues. The full variable domain, with the rest looked up from reference TRBV28 and TRBJ2-1, is DVKVTQSSRYLVKRTGEKVFLECVQDMDHENMFWYRQDPGLGLRLIYFSYDVKMKEKGDIPEGYSVSREKKERFSLILESASTNQTSMYLCASSSTGEGNEQFFGPGTRLTVL.

A few counts support this clonotype. This clone may be a read error of a much larger clone one base away. The rearrangement links TRBV20-1 to TRBJ1-2; no reliable D call. The CDR3 consists of 12 residues. The germline V and J ends were trimmed by 0 bases and 4 bases, with 6 bases remaining between them. Per the germline V gene, CDR1 is DFQATT and CDR2 is SNEGSKA (reference sequence). CDR3 region: CSAREGSYGYTF. The CDR3 DNA sequence: TGCAGTGCTAGAGAGGGCAGCTATGGCTACACCTTC.

In its sample, this clonotype was seen a few times. The CDR3 region is CASSSGLAGRLFELDTQYF. In DNA form, the CDR3 reads TGCGCCAGCAGCTCTGGACTAGCGGGGCGGTTGTTCGAATTGGATACGCAGTATTTT. The chain couples TRBV5-1 to TRBJ2-3; 12 bases are shared with TRBD2. V trimming: 3 bases; J trimming: 6 bases; junction bases outside the gene matches: 17. This CDR3 is built from 19 residues. CDR1 SGHRS and CDR2 YFSETQ come from the germline V gene. The full variable domain, rest sourced from reference TRBV5-1 and TRBJ2-3, is KAGVTQTPRYLIKTRGQQVTLSCSPISGHRSVSWYQQTPGQGLQFLFEYFSETQRNKGNFPGRFSGRQFSNSRSEMNVSTLELGDSALYLCASSSGLAGRLFELDTQYFGPGTRLTVL.

This clonotype turned up a few times. The chain joins TRBV20-1 to TRBJ2-5, with 8 bases matching TRBD2. Per germline, CDR1 DFQATT and CDR2 SNEGSKA (reference sequence). With V trimmed by 4 bases and J by 5 bases, 18 bases remained unmatched. This CDR3 has 17 residues. CDR3 nucleotide sequence: TGCAGTGCTACCTATCCTTGGCTAGCGGGTTCATCGGAGACCCAGTACTTC. As protein: CSATYPWLAGSSETQYF.

This clonotype was picked up a small number of times. For the CDR3, the DNA is TGTGCCAGCAGCAGGGGGCTCCTTAACAATGAGCAGTTCTTC. Translating it yields CASSRGLLNNEQFF. The rearrangement uses TRBV6-1 and TRBJ2-1; 8 nucleotides line up with TRBD1. The CDR3 extends over 14 amino acids. Looked up from germline, CDR1 is MNHNS and CDR2 is SASEGT. Trimming at V came to 6 bases and at J to 5 bases, leaving 6 bases not matched to a gene.

This clonotype was seen at least ten times. This sequence joins TRBV5-1 and TRBJ2-3, with 11 bases aligning to TRBD2. This CDR3 contains 17 residues. V gave up 0 bases and J gave up 4 bases; unmatched junction bases: 7. CDR1 SGHRS and CDR2 YFSETQ come from the germline V gene. The DNA of the CDR3 is TGCGCCAGCAGCTTGGAACTAGCGGGAGTCCGCCCAGATACGCAGTATTTT. This sequence encodes CASSLELAGVRPDTQYF. Together with reference TRBV5-1 and TRBJ2-3, the CDR3 gives the full variable domain: KAGVTQTPRYLIKTRGQQVTLSCSPISGHRSVSWYQQTPGQGLQFLFEYFSETQRNKGNFPGRFSGRQFSNSRSEMNVSTLELGDSALYLCASSLELAGVRPDTQYFGPGTRLTVL.

This clonotype has ten or more counts. V gene TRBV10-3 combines with J gene TRBJ2-7; 7 bases line up with TRBD1. CDR1 and CDR2 from the germline V gene are ENHRY and SYGVKD. The CDR3 totals 12 residues. Losses at the gene ends were 4 bases for V and 6 bases for J; bases not matched to a gene: 3. The CDR3 region is CAISGQGTEQYV. In DNA, the CDR3 is TGTGCCATCAGTGGACAGGGAACCGAGCAGTACGTC.

This clonotype was detected only a few times. The chain employs TRBV20-1 and TRBJ2-4; 9 bases agree with TRBD2. Trimming took 2 bases from V and 3 from J; bases not matched to a gene: 5. The length of the CDR3 is 15 residues. Germline values: CDR1 DFQATT, CDR2 SNEGSKA (reference sequence). CDR3 amino acids: CSARRPSGVKNIQYF. The CDR3 bases are TGCAGTGCTAGAAGGCCTAGCGGGGTCAAAAACATTCAGTACTTC.

This clonotype occurred a few times. V and J are TRBV15 and TRBJ2-4; D gene ambiguous. The germline CDR1 and CDR2 sequences are LNHNV and YYDKDF (reference sequence). The CDR3 runs to 19 residues. Trimming removed 0 bases from V and 0 bases from J, with 18 bases in between. The CDR3 region has the DNA TGTGCCACCAGCAGAGACCCACTCCGGATAGTTATAGCCAAAAACATTCAGTACTTC. It translates to CATSRDPLRIVIAKNIQYF.

In this sample, this clonotype turned up many times. The V call is TRBV6-5, the J call TRBJ2-3; unclear D gene. Germline CDR1 reads MNHEY; CDR2 reads SVGAGI. Trimming shortened V by 0 bases and J by 2 bases, and 6 bases separated the two germline ends. The CDR3 runs 14 residues. The CDR3 is CASSYSAHTDTQYF. The CDR3 nucleotides read TGTGCCAGCAGTTACTCGGCACACACAGATACGCAGTATTTT.

The table lists this clonotype with many counts. The chain combines TRBV28 with TRBJ2-2; D perhaps matches TRBD1 (6 bases). This CDR3 contains 15 residues. V shed 6 bases and J shed 4 bases, with 15 bases lying between them. Per germline, CDR1 MDHEN and CDR2 SYDVKM. CDR3 sequence (DNA): TGTGCCAGCAGGGGTAACAGGGTTGTCACCGGGGAGCTGTTTTTT. This gives the protein CASRGNRVVTGELFF.

This clonotype came up a few times. The chain combines TRBV5-1 with TRBJ1-5; D is possibly TRBD1 (5 bases). The CDR3 has 15 residues. The germline V gene has CDR1 SGHRS and CDR2 YFSETQ. V was pared by 0 bases and J by 0 bases, with 7 bases between. The CDR3 DNA follows: TGCGCCAGCAGCTTGGGAGGGGCTAGCAATCAGCCCCAGCATTTT. This encodes CASSLGGASNQPQHF.

V is TRBV7-6 and J is TRBJ2-2; TRBD2 might be the D (6 bases). Per the germline V gene, CDR1 is SGHVS and CDR2 is FNYEAQ. V shed 8 bases and J shed 6 bases, with 13 bases lying between them. This CDR3 has 13 amino acids. The CDR3: CASRGLQSGELFF. The CDR3 nucleotides are TGTGCCAGCCGGGGACTTCAATCCGGGGAGCTGTTTTTT.

This clonotype was picked up a small number of times. The chain carries TRBV20-1 and TRBJ2-3; either TRBD1 or TRBD2 may fit D (5 bases each). V lost 2 bases and J 0 bases, leaving 12 bases between the germline ends. Germline V lookup: CDR1 DFQATT, CDR2 SNEGSKA (reference sequence). CDR3 length: 15 amino acids. Written as DNA, the CDR3 is TGCAGTGCTAGAATGGGGGTCTCTAGCACAGATACGCAGTATTTT. Protein: CSARMGVSSTDTQYF.

This clonotype was detected a few times. The chain employs TRBV5-1 and TRBJ2-2; 13 bases agree with TRBD2. This CDR3 comprises 16 residues. Looked up from germline, CDR1 is SGHRS and CDR2 is YFSETQ. J lost 4 bases, V lost 3 bases, and 3 bases had no gene match. The CDR3 coding sequence is TGCGCCAGCAGCTCGGGACTAGCGGGACCCACCGGGGAGCTGTTTTTT. Its protein product is CASSSGLAGPTGELFF. The full variable domain, rest sourced from reference TRBV5-1 and TRBJ2-2, is KAGVTQTPRYLIKTRGQQVTLSCSPISGHRSVSWYQQTPGQGLQFLFEYFSETQRNKGNFPGRFSGRQFSNSRSEMNVSTLELGDSALYLCASSSGLAGPTGELFFGEGSRLTVL.

This clonotype was detected ten times or more. The genes are TRBV5-1 and TRBJ2-2, with 8 nucleotides matching TRBD1. With 4 bases clipped from V and 6 bases from J, the junction kept 8 bases outside the gene matches. This CDR3 has 15 amino acids. From germline, CDR1 is SGHRS and CDR2 YFSETQ. CDR3 sequence: CASSHSAGGSGELFF. The DNA for the CDR3 is TGCGCCAGCAGCCATTCGGCAGGGGGCTCCGGGGAGCTGTTTTTT. Using reference TRBV5-1 and TRBJ2-2 for the parts outside the CDR3, the full variable domain is KAGVTQTPRYLIKTRGQQVTLSCSPISGHRSVSWYQQTPGQGLQFLFEYFSETQRNKGNFPGRFSGRQFSNSRSEMNVSTLELGDSALYLCASSHSAGGSGELFFGEGSRLTVL.

The V and J genes are TRBV7-9 and TRBJ2-1; 7 bases fit TRBD2. Per germline, CDR1 SEHNR and CDR2 FQNEAQ (reference sequence). The ends lost 5 bases at V and 2 bases at J; junction bases unmatched: 9. This CDR3 has 16 residues. Written as DNA, the CDR3 is TGTGCCAGCAGCCAGAAGATAGCGGGTACCTACAATGAGCAGTTCTTC. Its translation is CASSQKIAGTYNEQFF.

The CDR3 nucleotides read TGTGCCACCAGTGATCCTGGGGCTCTAGGGACAGATACGCAGTATTTT. Translation gives CATSDPGALGTDTQYF. The V gene is TRBV24-1, the J gene TRBJ2-3, with D maybe TRBD1 (5 bases). Germline V gene lookup returns CDR1 KGHDR and CDR2 SFDVKD. Trimming removed 3 bases at V and 3 bases at J, with 15 bases between. The CDR3 covers 16 residues.

This clonotype occurred once. The chain links TRBV14 to TRBJ1-1, with 8 bases that match TRBD1. This CDR3 is 16 amino acids long. After removal of 4 bases from V and 0 bases from J, the junction contained 7 bases not matched to a gene. Germline loops: CDR1 SGHDN, CDR2 FVKESK. The CDR3 sequence: CASSPRTGGLNTEAFF. CDR3 nucleotide sequence: TGTGCCAGCAGCCCTCGTACAGGGGGGTTGAACACTGAAGCTTTCTTT.